The subject of this entry is one T cell receptor beta chain. TCRdb keeps only in-frame clones here, not all; method: immunoSEQ multiplex PCR. The data show about 85,000 clones, roughly 94% seen once. Trimming removed 0 bases from V and 2 bases from J, with 13 bases in between. The CDR3 consists of 16 residues. Germline V CDR1 and CDR2: SGDLS, YYNGEE. The data were taken from a study of technical replicates of blood from several donors. The sequence was obtained from a human donor in good health. The source material was T cells isolated from PBMCs. V and J are TRBV9 and TRBJ2-3, with D possibly being TRBD1 (6 bases). The CDR3, as DNA: TGTGCCAGCAGCGTAGAGACAGGAATCCACACAGATACGCAGTATTTT. This encodes CASSVETGIHTDTQYF.